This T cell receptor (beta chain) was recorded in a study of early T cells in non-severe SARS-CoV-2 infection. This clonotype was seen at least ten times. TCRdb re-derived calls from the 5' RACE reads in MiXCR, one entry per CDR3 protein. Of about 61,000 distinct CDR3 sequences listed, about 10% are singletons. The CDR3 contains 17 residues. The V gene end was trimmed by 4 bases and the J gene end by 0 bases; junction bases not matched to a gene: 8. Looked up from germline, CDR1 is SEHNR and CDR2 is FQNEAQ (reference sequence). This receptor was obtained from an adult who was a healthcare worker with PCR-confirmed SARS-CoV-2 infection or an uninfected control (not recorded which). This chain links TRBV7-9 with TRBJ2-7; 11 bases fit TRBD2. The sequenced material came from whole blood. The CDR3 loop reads CASSSLAGGVSSYEQYF. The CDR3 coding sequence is TGTGCCAGCAGCTCCCTAGCGGGGGGCGTGAGCTCCTACGAGCAGTACTTC.